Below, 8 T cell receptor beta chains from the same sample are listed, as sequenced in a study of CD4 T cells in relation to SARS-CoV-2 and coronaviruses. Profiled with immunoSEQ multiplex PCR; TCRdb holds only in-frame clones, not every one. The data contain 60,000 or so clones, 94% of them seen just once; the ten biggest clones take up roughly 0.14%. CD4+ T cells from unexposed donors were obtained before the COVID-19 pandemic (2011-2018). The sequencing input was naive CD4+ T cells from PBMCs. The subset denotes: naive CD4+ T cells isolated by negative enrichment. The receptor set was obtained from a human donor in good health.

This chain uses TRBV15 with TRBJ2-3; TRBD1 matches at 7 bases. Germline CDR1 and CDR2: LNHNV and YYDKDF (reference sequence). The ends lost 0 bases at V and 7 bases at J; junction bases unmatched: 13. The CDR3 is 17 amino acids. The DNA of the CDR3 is TGTGCCACCAGCAGAGATGGCCACAGGGGTCTGCGATATACGCAGTATTTT. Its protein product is CATSRDGHRGLRYTQYF.

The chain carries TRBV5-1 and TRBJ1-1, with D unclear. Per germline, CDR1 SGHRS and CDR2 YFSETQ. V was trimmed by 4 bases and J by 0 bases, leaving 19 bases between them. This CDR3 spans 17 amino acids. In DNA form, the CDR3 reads TGCGCCAGCAGCCAAGGTCCGGGAAACCGAGTGAACACTGAAGCTTTCTTT. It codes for CASSQGPGNRVNTEAFF.

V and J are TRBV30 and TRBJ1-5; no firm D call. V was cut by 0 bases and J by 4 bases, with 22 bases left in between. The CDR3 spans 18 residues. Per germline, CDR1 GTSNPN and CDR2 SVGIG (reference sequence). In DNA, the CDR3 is TGTGCCTGGAGTGTCGCCAGGACCTTGGGCCGTTCGAATCAGCCCCAGCATTTT. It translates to CAWSVARTLGRSNQPQHF.

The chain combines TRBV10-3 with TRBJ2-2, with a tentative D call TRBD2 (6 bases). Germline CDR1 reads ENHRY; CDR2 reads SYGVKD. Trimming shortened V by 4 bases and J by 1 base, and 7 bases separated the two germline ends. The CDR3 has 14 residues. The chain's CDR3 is CAISGLENTGELFF. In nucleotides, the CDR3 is TGTGCCATCAGTGGACTAGAGAACACCGGGGAGCTGTTTTTT.

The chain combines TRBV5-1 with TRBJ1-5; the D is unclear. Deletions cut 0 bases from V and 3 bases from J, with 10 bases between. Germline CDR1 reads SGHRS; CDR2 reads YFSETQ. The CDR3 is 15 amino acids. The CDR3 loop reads CASSLVPEDNQPQHF. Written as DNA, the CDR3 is TGCGCCAGCAGCTTGGTACCGGAAGACAATCAGCCCCAGCATTTT.

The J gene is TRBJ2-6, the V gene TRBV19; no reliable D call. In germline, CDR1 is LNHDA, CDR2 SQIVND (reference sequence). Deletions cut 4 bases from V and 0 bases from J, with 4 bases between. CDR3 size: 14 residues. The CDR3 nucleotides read TGTGCCAGTAGTACTGGCTCTGGGGCCAACGTCCTGACTTTC. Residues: CASSTGSGANVLTF.

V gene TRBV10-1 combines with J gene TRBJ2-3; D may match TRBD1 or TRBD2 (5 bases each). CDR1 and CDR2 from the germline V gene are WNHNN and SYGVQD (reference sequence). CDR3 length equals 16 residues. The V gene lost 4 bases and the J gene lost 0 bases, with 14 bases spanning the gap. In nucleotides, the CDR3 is TGCGCCAGCAGTGCCTCACCGGGACCCAGCACAGATACGCAGTATTTT. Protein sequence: CASSASPGPSTDTQYF.

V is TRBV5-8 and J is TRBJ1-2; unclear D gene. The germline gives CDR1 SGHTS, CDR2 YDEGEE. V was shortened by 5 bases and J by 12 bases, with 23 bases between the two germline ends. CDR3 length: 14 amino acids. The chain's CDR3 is CASRAGYTTPRNTF. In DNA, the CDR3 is TGTGCCAGCAGGGCGGGGTACACCACCCCCCGGAACACCTTC.